This T cell receptor beta chain derives from a study of blood T cells in healthy people across ages. The study's findings and limits: There was a strong correlation between TCR beta diversity and naive T cell percentage. Shifts in expanded clonotypes may have been confounded by donor CMV status, which was unknown.

As regards this clonotype: The antigen remains unidentified. The junction differs from germline at one of its ends, possibly a read error.

The germline V gene encodes CDR1 SGHTA and CDR2 FQGNSA. This CDR3 region has 17 residues. Total RNA was extracted at no less than 5.5 micrograms per sample. A sample-barcoded 5' primer and a J-beta primer mix were used in a second PCR of roughly 7 to 11 cycles. Tags on each cDNA molecule came from a template-switch adaptor with 12 random nucleotides. TCRdb recomputed calls from the 5' RACE reads with MiXCR, one row per CDR3 protein. The table lists 1.5 million to 2 million distinct CDR3 sequences, 28% of them singletons. This sequence was found in a woman aged 25-40 years in good health. V gene TRBV7-2 combines with J gene TRBJ2-6; 8 bases are a match to TRBD1. The sample comprised blood. The CDR3 region is CASSLQGQALWATVLTF. CDR3 coding DNA: TGTGCCAGCAGCCTCCAGGGACAGGCCCTCTGGGCCACCGTCCTGACTTTC.